This record concerns one T cell receptor beta chain sequence. Its antigen remains unidentified. This sample stems from a study of cytomegalovirus exposure and HLA in healthy donors. Study results and caveats: An analysis was carried out later, and it reportedly showed fewer N-insertions in an Asian-associated ancestry cluster than the roughly 670-donor mean. Association with HLA alleles at 0.05 false discovery rate was found for some 18,000 TCR beta sequences in a later analysis. HLA-A and HLA-B allele assignments for most subjects were reportedly predicted accurately using TCR beta sequences. The study flagged 150 to 200 TCR beta chains as cytomegalovirus-associated.

PCR amplification relied on 60 Vbeta primers (plus 13 Jbeta primers). Using immunoSEQ multiplex PCR, the repertoire was profiled, and TCRdb retains in-frame clones only, with some absent. The profile shows around 63,000 clones, around 80% of them singletons. Per the germline V gene, CDR1 is SGHTA and CDR2 is FQGNSA. This CDR3 is 14 amino acids long. The V end was cut by 3 bases, the J end by 3 bases, with 8 bases between. The genes are TRBV7-2 and TRBJ2-2, with D uncertain. The sample was PBMCs. The receptor was isolated from a man aged 35 to 55 in good health and CMV-seronegative. This CDR3 reads CASSFWADTGELFF. The CDR3 DNA sequence: TGTGCCAGCAGCTTTTGGGCAGACACCGGGGAGCTGTTTTTT.